This TCR beta chain was recovered during a study of memory CD4+ T cells and cytomegalovirus serostatus. At the level of the study: Healthy Belgian adult donors included fewer than 10 CMV-positive and 24 CMV-negative people.

J lost 6 bases, V lost 2 bases, and 1 base had no gene match. The germline V gene has CDR1 LGHNA and CDR2 YSLEER. The CDR3 totals 15 residues. The sort gate was single viable CD3+CD4+CD8-CD45RO+ cells for memory CD4+ T cells. Positive selection with CD4 microbeads enriched total CD4+ T cells. Study-level findings and limits: CD4+ memory repertoires contained about 40% of the roughly 150 reported CMV TCRbeta sequences.

Details on this clone: Antigen: not known.

Sequenced by immunoSEQ multiplex PCR; TCRdb stores in-frame clones only, minus some. The sample has about 45,000 clones, 60% to 80% seen once; the top ten hold more than 0.75%. The sequenced sample was memory CD4+ T cells from blood. The chain employs TRBV4-3 and TRBJ2-1; 13 bases match TRBD2. The sequence was obtained from an adult in good health and CMV-seronegative. The CDR3 nucleotides read TGCGCCAGCAGCCAAAGGACTAGCGGGGGCAATGAGCAGTTCTTC. Translation gives CASSQRTSGGNEQFF.